This T cell receptor (beta chain) is from a study of graft-versus-host responses after intestinal transplantation. Overall study: Transplants were multivisceral, liver-intestinal, or isolated intestinal.

Study-level points and caveats: Recipient marrow harbored GvH clones, some of which surfaced first in ileum or blood.

With 2 bases clipped from V and 2 bases from J, the junction kept 6 bases outside the gene matches. Germline CDR1 reads MNHNS; CDR2 reads SASEGT. The CDR3 loop spans 16 amino acids. Sequenced by immunoSEQ multiplex PCR; TCRdb stores in-frame clones only, minus some. Of tens of thousands of clones in the sample, about 90% were seen once. Details on this clone: Antigen unknown.

The sequence was collected from a human donor who received an intestinal transplant. The V gene is TRBV6-1, the J gene TRBJ2-7, with 10 bases that match TRBD2. Sequenced material: unstimulated CD8+ T cells sorted from spleen or lymph node cells, taken before intestinal transplant. CDR3 loop: CASSERVAGGPYEQYF. In DNA, the CDR3 is TGTGCCAGCAGTGAAAGGGTAGCGGGGGGACCCTACGAGCAGTACTTC.